The sequence of this TCR beta chain was determined in a study of Ad26.COV2.S vaccination and SARS-CoV-2 variants. Treatment of the sample: about 20 received Ad26.COV2.S at low or high dose, single or two shots; roughly five received placebo; per-sample allocation not given. Collection of samples fell on day 63 after the first vaccine or placebo injection. The method was immunoSEQ multiplex PCR; TCRdb's version includes in-frame clones alone and lacks a portion of them. The sample has 330,000 or so clones; 90% are singletons. As for this clone: The sample carries other DNA sequences with the same CDR3.

CDR3 size: 15 residues. CDR1 and CDR2 from the germline V gene are SEHNR and FQNEAQ (reference sequence). Unmatched junction bases numbered 6, after V lost 1 base and J lost 5 bases. The TCR comes from a person aged 18-60 years who received the Ad26.COV2.S COVID-19 vaccine or a placebo. The rearrangement links TRBV7-9 to TRBJ1-2, with 8 bases fitting TRBD1. The specimen was peripheral blood, collected in a trial of Ad26.COV2.S vaccine versus placebo. The CDR3: CASSLGTGGGYGYTF. For the CDR3, the DNA is TGTGCCAGCAGCTTAGGTACAGGGGGAGGTTATGGCTACACCTTC. The full variable domain, its missing parts supplied by reference TRBV7-9 and TRBJ1-2, is DTGVSQNPRHKITKRGQNVTFRCDPISEHNRLYWYRQTLGQGPEFLTYFQNEAQLEKSRLLSDRFSAERPKGSFSTLEIQRTEQGDSAMYLCASSLGTGGGYGYTFGSGTRLTVV.